Listed below are T cell receptor beta chains from one sample, sequenced in a study of T cells after yellow fever vaccination. TCRdb itself ran the 5' RACE reads through MiXCR, one entry per CDR3 protein. The sample gives tens of thousands of distinct CDR3 sequences, approximately 7% of which show up once; 30% to 45% is in the top ten. Sequences were derived from CD8+ T cells sorted from PBMCs, sampled about 5 days after the first yellow fever vaccination. The receptors originated from a man between 18 and 29 years old who received the YFV17D yellow fever vaccine. Each CDR3 is given with its conserved first and last residue. Fields, in order: J gene, V gene, D gene, clone size, CDR3 DNA, CDR3 protein. D genes are given only for firm matches. For some rows the clone size is stated as once, few or many, or as a class when expanded; others skip it.

j_call: TRBJ2-3
v_call: TRBV21-1
d_call: NA
clone_size: few
cdr3_nt: TGTGCCAGCAGCGCGACAGGGGTTTTTCCCTCCTGCACAGATACGCAGTATTTT
cdr3_aa: CASSATGVFPSCTDTQYF

j_call: TRBJ2-1
v_call: TRBV7-8
d_call: NA
clone_size: many
cdr3_nt: TGTGCCAGCAGCACCCGGCCCTCTATGAATGAGCAGTTCTTC
cdr3_aa: CASSTRPSMNEQFF

j_call: TRBJ2-7
v_call: TRBV20-1
d_call: NA
clone_size: many
cdr3_nt: TGCAGTGCTAGGGACGGCTCCTACGAGCAGTACTTC
cdr3_aa: CSARDGSYEQYF

j_call: TRBJ2-2
v_call: TRBV5-1
d_call: TRBD1
clone_size: few
cdr3_nt: TGCGCCAGCAGCTCCACCGGGACAGGGTCCGGGGAGCTGTTTTTT
cdr3_aa: CASSSTGTGSGELFF

j_call: TRBJ2-1
v_call: TRBV7-9
d_call: NA
clone_size: many
cdr3_nt: TGTGCCAGCAGCCCGACCGGGCTACCACGCAATGAGCAGTTCTTC
cdr3_aa: CASSPTGLPRNEQFF

j_call: TRBJ2-5
v_call: TRBV4-3
d_call: NA
clone_size: NA
cdr3_nt: TGCGCCAGCAGCCAAGTCGGCGGCAGGGCACAAGAGACCCAGTACTTC
cdr3_aa: CASSQVGGRAQETQYF

j_call: TRBJ1-4
v_call: TRBV4-3
d_call: NA
clone_size: many
cdr3_nt: TGCGCCAGCAGCCAAGATTTTGGCACTGGAAAACTGTTTTTT
cdr3_aa: CASSQDFGTGKLFF

j_call: TRBJ2-2
v_call: TRBV5-4
d_call: NA
clone_size: many
cdr3_nt: TGTGCCAGCAGCTTGCTAGGGGAAGGCACCGGGGAGCTGTTTTTT
cdr3_aa: CASSLLGEGTGELFF

j_call: TRBJ1-6
v_call: TRBV20-1
d_call: NA
clone_size: many
cdr3_nt: TGCAGTGCTAGAGGGGGCAGGGTAGGTTCACCCCTCCACTTT
cdr3_aa: CSARGGRVGSPLHF

j_call: TRBJ2-5
v_call: TRBV15
d_call: TRBD2
clone_size: few
cdr3_nt: TGTGCCACCAGCCTGGGCCCTCCTTGGACTAGCGGGGGGGGCGGAGAGACCCAGTACTTC
cdr3_aa: CATSLGPPWTSGGGGETQYF

j_call: TRBJ2-2
v_call: TRBV27
d_call: NA
clone_size: many
cdr3_nt: TGTGCCAGCAGGAGAGGGGTGACCGGGGAGCTGTTTTTT
cdr3_aa: CASRRGVTGELFF

j_call: TRBJ1-1
v_call: TRBV6-2/TRBV6-3
d_call: NA
clone_size: NA
cdr3_nt: TGTGCCAGCAGTTTTGCAGGGGAAGGCACTGGAGCTTTCTTT
cdr3_aa: CASSFAGEGTGAFF

j_call: TRBJ2-1
v_call: TRBV9
d_call: TRBD1
clone_size: NA
cdr3_nt: TGTGCCAGCAGCGTAGGCGCGACAGGGGGCAATGAGCAGTTCTTC
cdr3_aa: CASSVGATGGNEQFF

j_call: TRBJ2-7
v_call: TRBV5-1
d_call: NA
clone_size: few
cdr3_nt: TGCGCCAGCAGCTTGGCCGTCTCTCCCGGGGACGAGCAGTACTTC
cdr3_aa: CASSLAVSPGDEQYF

j_call: TRBJ1-1
v_call: TRBV4-1
d_call: NA
clone_size: few
cdr3_nt: TGCGCCAGCAGCGATCCGCCCGGTGCTAACACTGAAGCTTTCTTT
cdr3_aa: CASSDPPGANTEAFF

j_call: TRBJ2-1
v_call: TRBV12-3/TRBV12-4
d_call: TRBD1
clone_size: many
cdr3_nt: TGTGCCAGCAGTGCCGAATCCGGGACAGGGGACAATGAGCAGTTCTTC
cdr3_aa: CASSAESGTGDNEQFF